The 7 T cell receptor beta chains below come from one sample, sequenced in a study of STAT5B mutations in CD4+ large granular lymphocyte leukemia. TCRdb keeps only in-frame clones here, not all; method: immunoSEQ multiplex PCR. The table has under 40,000 clones, roughly 77% seen once. The sequenced material came from CD4+ T cells from blood buffy coats. Receptor source: a human donor in good health.

The chain recombines TRBV14 with TRBJ2-2, with no clear D. V dropped 6 bases and J dropped 7 bases, with 6 bases sitting between them. From germline, CDR1 is SGHDN and CDR2 FVKESK. This CDR3 has 11 amino acids. The CDR3 nucleotides read TGTGCCAGCAGTCGCTACGGGGAGCTGTTTTTT. Amino acids: CASSRYGELFF.

This clone was detected only a few times. V is TRBV7-6 and J is TRBJ2-7; 7 positions match TRBD1. Per the germline V gene, CDR1 is SGHVS and CDR2 is FNYEAQ. This CDR3 has 14 amino acids. Trimming at V came to 4 bases and at J to 5 bases, leaving 8 bases not matched to a gene. For the CDR3, the DNA is TGTGCCAGCAGCTACGGGGACAGTAGCCACGAGCAGTACTTC. It encodes CASSYGDSSHEQYF.

The chain combines TRBV15 with TRBJ2-3; D unclear. The CDR3 spans 13 residues. Germline CDR1 is LNHNV and CDR2 is YYDKDF (reference sequence). Trimming removed 5 bases at V and 6 bases at J, with 12 bases between. The CDR3 bases are TGTGCCACCAGCCTTAGAGAACTGGATACGCAGTATTTT. This gives the protein CATSLRELDTQYF.

The J gene is TRBJ2-4, the V gene TRBV6-1; TRBD2 agrees at 9 bases. Germline V gene lookup returns CDR1 MNHNS and CDR2 SASEGT. The CDR3 is 17 amino acids. V shed 4 bases, J shed 0 bases, and the junction held 7 bases outside the gene matches. CDR3 sequence reads: CASSAQGGGGAKNIQYF. Written as DNA, the CDR3 is TGTGCCAGCAGTGCCCAAGGCGGGGGGGGAGCCAAAAACATTCAGTACTTC.

This clone turned up a few times. The chain combines TRBV19 with TRBJ1-1; 10 bases are a match to TRBD1. Trimming removed 4 bases from V and 4 bases from J; junction bases left unmatched: 12. This CDR3 contains 17 residues. The germline CDR1 and CDR2 sequences are LNHDA and SQIVND (reference sequence). For the CDR3, the DNA is TGTGCCAGTAGTACTCCTACGGGACAGGGGTTCTCCACTGAAGCTTTCTTT. It is translated as CASSTPTGQGFSTEAFF.

Only a few counts were recorded for this clone. The rearrangement links TRBV7-3 to TRBJ2-7, with 8 nucleotides matching TRBD2. CDR3 length equals 13 residues. V lost 5 bases to trimming and J lost 3 bases; unmatched junction nucleotides: 3. CDR1 is SGHTA, CDR2 FQGTGA, per germline. The CDR3 region is CASSRGGGYEQYF. The CDR3 bases are TGTGCCAGCAGCCGGGGGGGCGGCTACGAGCAGTACTTC.

This clone was seen more than once but under ten times. In DNA, the CDR3 is TGTGCCAGCAGCTCAAGATCTGGAAACACCATATATTTT. It yields the protein CASSSRSGNTIYF. This rearrangement joins TRBV7-6 to TRBJ1-3; D is unclear. V dropped 4 bases and J dropped 1 base, with 5 bases sitting between them. CDR1 and CDR2 from the germline V gene are SGHVS and FNYEAQ. The CDR3 runs to 13 residues.